The clone carrying this T cell receptor gamma chain appeared many times. This DNA's translation differs at residue 3 from TCRdb's protein, which comes from a much larger clone; a read error is likely, and the protein shown is translated from the DNA. TCRdb reprocessed the multiplex PCR reads using CATT. The profile shows about 30,000 gamma-chain clones, 1.4% of them singletons. The source of the sample is a study of γδ T cells in repeated Plasmodium falciparum infection. Across the study: Malian children with intense seasonal malaria exposure were compared with matched Australian children. Over about 600 days, donors received four mosquito-bite P. falciparum NF54 infections. Timepoints: baseline, immediately before selected infections, and 21 days after every infection.

Bulk repertoires came from Vgamma9/Vdelta2+ or Vdelta2-negative gammadelta T cells flow-sorted from PBMC. The CDR3 runs 17 residues. Looked up from germline, CDR1 is GITISATS and CDR2 is ISYDGTV (reference sequence). The sample was gamma-delta T cells from blood. This TCR was recovered from a pool of human donors (malaria-infected and uninfected, not separated). This chain connects TRGV9 to TRGJP. DNA of the CDR3: TGTGCCTCGTGGGAGGTGCCCTCGGAGTTGGGCAAAAAAATCAAGGTATTT. This sequence encodes CASWEVPSELGKKIKVF.